This T cell receptor (beta chain) originates from a study of cytomegalovirus exposure and HLA in healthy donors (TCRdb year 2017). At the level of the whole study: According to an earlier analysis of around 600 of the donors, about 179 million T cells yielded 117 million unique TCR beta sequences and 276 Gb of sequence data. The study aimed to test whether cataloging public T cell receptors could reveal signatures of past pathogen exposure. Class I and class II HLA loci were covered by the typing at four-digit resolution. Every discovery cohort repertoire had been produced on one sequencing platform. The number of typed donors differed by locus: about 629-630 for A, B, C, DRB1 and DQB1; 522 for DQA1; 606 for DPA1; and about 470 for DPB1. A later genetic analysis used genome-wide SNP genotypes for about 60% of the roughly 700 donors, treating that subset as a discovery cohort. On average, around 230,000 unique TCR beta nucleotide sequences were sequenced per donor among about 400 genotyped donors of the cohort, with roughly 18% of those sequences being non-productive. A later analysis re-examined previously published TCR beta repertoires from more than 650 donors and added high-resolution HLA genotyping to investigate patterns of TCR occurrence. In the later analysis, no new phenotypic data were used to find candidate immune exposures; instead, reliance was placed on TCR beta sequences and their occurrence across donors. In an earlier analysis of 550 to 700 of the donors, high-throughput TCR beta sequencing was used to judge whether each TCR beta V gene segment behaved as functional or pseudogenic. An early release that covered about 600 HLA-typed donors contained 250 to 350 gigabases of sequencing data and roughly 84 million unique TCR sequences. Along with the approximately 600-subject first cohort, a separate validation cohort of some 130 different subjects was used. The study profiled the T cell repertoires of 500 to 800 subjects by immunosequencing and related them to cytomegalovirus serostatus. The study combined high-throughput TCR immunosequencing, statistical association of individual TCRs with disease status, and machine learning to predict cytomegalovirus infection status. Donor age, sex, ethnicity and CMV serostatus were compiled alongside the repertoire data. The genetic ancestry cluster associated with self-reported Caucasian donors included 81% of the roughly 400 genotyped donors. Four or five DR-DQ haplotypes were treated as single units for association and clustering because of strong linkage in the cohort.

The V end loses 1 base and the J end loses 2 bases, and a stretch of 12 bases separates them. Looking up the germline V gene yields CDR1 MGHRA and CDR2 YSYEKL. The CDR3 numbers 15 residues from cysteine through phenylalanine. Only the CDR3 DNA is retained, 45 bases long and in frame from the first base. Results and caveats for the whole study, not just this receptor: Because some donors lacked HLA typing at each locus, the association tests relied only on the typed subset. A later genetic analysis associated a missense DCLRE1C variant with V-gene and J-gene trimming of TCR beta chains, and an independent cohort replicated the association. Because counts were too low, roughly 18 rarely observed V segments, including chromosome 9 orphons, were left out of the earlier analysis of 500 to 750 of the donors. In this cohort, only TCR beta chains were sequenced, and detectable features were limited by the absence of alpha or paired-chain data. Correlated functional status among segregating V segments might be attributable to linkage disequilibrium, but an unknown experimental factor could not be ruled out. Because the 87-base-pair reads could not distinguish some IMGT-functional V segments, including TRBV6-2 and TRBV6-3, those segments were excluded. In an earlier analysis of some 550 of the donors, most TCR beta V segments were observed in productive rearrangements about 87% or about 30% of the time, broadly matching IMGT annotations. Compared with the 666-donor mean, donors in an Asian-associated ancestry cluster had fewer N-insertions in productive TCRs, according to a later genetic analysis. The only immune exposure information available for the cohort was CMV serostatus. In vitro tests confirmed that a few of the cytomegalovirus-associated TCR beta chains recognize cytomegalovirus antigens. Cytomegalovirus status was reported to be diagnosed by the classifier with high specificity and sensitivity in both the original and validation cohorts. In the study, around 150 TCR beta chains were listed as associated with cytomegalovirus. The sequencing pipeline was judged likely to have produced a cluster of highly shared sequence variants as a technical artifact. A later analysis reported that several top co-occurrence clusters appeared linked to parvovirus B19, influenza, CMV and Epstein-Barr virus. In a later analysis, most CMV-associated TCR beta chains were found to appear HLA-restricted, with HLA associations seemingly driven largely by CMV exposure. Sequencing depth was assumed to be roughly uniform across donors in the presence/absence analyses, though that assumption may not hold. While some public TCRs were present in many individuals, most TCR sequences turned up only very rarely across donors. A further reported finding was that TCR beta sequences accurately predicted the HLA-A and HLA-B alleles for most subjects in the first cohort. Specific HLA alleles were associated with around 18,000 TCR beta sequences at a false discovery rate of 0.05 in a later analysis. A later analysis found that HLA-associated TCR beta chains were more clonally expanded and had lower generation probabilities than equally common non-associated chains. According to a later analysis, TCR association rates differed among HLA loci, with DRB1 alleles showing the most associated TCRs and HLA-C alleles showing the fewest. When HLA alleles, especially DR and DQ, strongly co-occurred, TCR associations were difficult to assign to individual alleles. The authors suggested that the approach could potentially be extended to other disease states and immunological phenotypes.

Preparation of the library involved the immunoSEQ multiplex PCR assay. The multiplex PCR relied on a mix of 60 forward primers for TCR Vbeta segments and 13 reverse primers for TCR Jbeta segments. Amplification of the CDR3 region of rearranged TCR beta genes was performed with a multiplex PCR assay on genomic DNA. On the Illumina HiSeq System, the amplified TCR beta libraries were sequenced as 87-base-pair reads. The authors' analysis ran thus. In a later analysis, roughly 80 million unique TCR beta chains were counted across the 500 to 850 repertoires, and roughly 11 million of these chains were shared by at least two donors. A nearest-neighbor algorithm error-corrected the raw reads and collapsed the reads into unique sequences, merging closely related sequences to remove PCR and sequencing errors. CDR3 sequences were aligned to IMGT reference sequences to assign V, D and J gene segments. For a sequence to be retained, at least a six-nucleotide match to both a V gene segment and a J gene segment was required. A rearrangement counted as productive if the CDR3 had no stop codons and remained in frame with V and J, and every other rearrangement counted as non-productive. CDR3 was defined by IMGT convention, running from the second conserved V-encoded cysteine to the conserved J-encoded phenylalanine. The earlier analysis of some 580 of the donors excluded any sequence lacking an unambiguous match to a single V gene segment. In an earlier analysis of approximately 500 of the donors, a V segment was called functional when productive rearrangements were above 56.7%, and segregating when the standard deviation between donors exceeded 5%. To diagnose cytomegalovirus status from the catalog of TCR beta chain sequences, a statistical classification framework was built. V and J gene assignment, in a later analysis, came from comparing TCR nucleotide sequences with IMGT/GENE-DB human TR gene sequences. A later analysis assigned CDR3 sequences and most-parsimonious VDJ recombination scenarios with the TCRdist pipeline. In a later analysis, each TCR beta chain was defined by its CDR3 amino acid sequence together with its V-gene family, and reads without a unique V-gene family were excluded. In a later analysis, several hundred highly shared, low-generation-probability nucleotide sequences were removed to address suspected cross-contamination and a sequencing artifact. For each public chain, a later analysis derived a clonal expansion index from normalized ranks of inferred template counts within each repertoire. Generation probabilities in a later analysis came from a VDJ recombination model fitted to out-of-frame rearrangements, and those results were checked against IGoR. Hypergeometric tests were used in a later analysis to score TCR-TCR, TCR-HLA and TCR-CMV co-occurrence, with a repertoire-size bias correction applied to the TCR pairs. To estimate false discovery rates, a later analysis permuted the HLA or CMV assignments 20 times. A later analysis grouped co-occurring TCRs with DBSCAN, adding TCRdist sequence similarity when clustering within HLA-allele-positive subsets. Co-occurrence clustering excluded repertoires with fewer than 30,000 or more than 120,000 public chains, plus five with anomalous nucleotide sharing. TCRdb retrieved this table from immuneACCESS and kept in-frame rearrangements only. Not all clones are present; in checked studies, unresolved V genes account for under half, and no reason is known for the remainder. V, J and clone size were drawn from that table, and D and trimming were deduced from the DNA. The sample table shows some 150,000 clones, and 77% are seen once. The leading ten clones occupy approximately 3.7% of the sample.

Points on this clone: The clone's antigen remains unknown. Base qualities are not at hand, and no much larger clone is one base apart.

The cohort comprised 710 or so healthy bone marrow donors. At the time of sampling, every cohort member was nominally healthy, though immune exposures that went unrecorded were likely present. The donor tested CMV seropositive and was one of the 289 seropositive cohort members. A peripheral blood sample was collected from each donor, and TCR beta sequencing was performed on peripheral blood mononuclear cells. Genomic DNA extraction from the blood cell samples was performed with the Qiagen DNeasy Blood Extraction Kit. The TCR comes from a man aged 25-45 years in good health and CMV-seropositive. The sequencing input was PBMCs. The chain is made from TRBV4-1 and TRBJ2-7, and TRBD1 may be the D gene, going by 6 matching bases. The sequenced DNA: TGCGCCAGCAGCCAAGTGGCAGGGGTCACCTACGAGCAGTACTTC. It specifies CASSQVAGVTYEQYF.